The entry below describes one T cell receptor (beta chain). This record belongs to a study of cytomegalovirus exposure and HLA in healthy donors. The primer mix had 60 Vbeta and 13 Jbeta primers. Profiling relied on immunoSEQ multiplex PCR, and the TCRdb table lists in-frame clones only, not all of them. Recorded here are more than 200,000 clones; the top ten clones represent roughly 0.98%. Sequencing was performed on PBMCs. The TCR sequence derives from a woman in her thirties in good health and CMV-seropositive.

The CDR3 is CASSPRQTDTGELFF. For the CDR3, the DNA is TGCGCCAGCAGCCCCCGTCAAACGGACACCGGGGAGCTGTTTTTT. The gene calls are TRBV5-1 and TRBJ2-2; D is undetermined. V was cut by 4 bases and J by 3 bases, with 13 bases left in between. Germline V lookup: CDR1 SGHRS, CDR2 YFSETQ. The CDR3 consists of 15 residues.